Listed here are 13 T cell receptor beta chains from one sample, sequenced in a study of CD8+CD57+ T cells in acquired aplastic anemia (dated by TCRdb to between 2018 and 2020). Expansion of CD8+CD57+ cells had been shown by flow cytometry in the patients chosen for sequencing. Sequencing relied on an Illumina HiSeq 2000. TCR beta VDJ combination and CDR3 sequence profiling used genomic DNA as the template. TCRdb redid the processing of the public reads, applying fastp at Q25 and MiXCR, and retained in-frame beta chains. Here each entry gathers all rows of one CDR3 protein and keeps the most common genes and DNA. Counted in this sample were 150,000 or so distinct CDR3 sequences; roughly 49% of them appeared once. The ten largest clonotypes hold approximately 12% of the sample. Material: sorted CD4+, CD8+, or CD8+CD57+ T cells (not recorded which) from PBMCs. These receptors were collected from a human donor with aplastic anemia.

In this sample, this clonotype turned up many times. Here the CDR3 DNA reads TGTGCCACCAGTGAATCAGGATCTGGGGCCAACGTCCTGACTTTC. Encoded protein: CATSESGSGANVLTF. This rearrangement joins TRBV24-1 to TRBJ2-6; no reliable D call. V gave up 4 bases and J gave up 1 base, with 7 bases separating them. CDR1 and CDR2 (germline): KGHDR, SFDVKD. CDR3 length equals 15 residues.

There are many counts of this clonotype. The rearrangement uses TRBV6-4 and TRBJ1-2; D is ambiguous. The CDR3 is 13 residues long. Per germline, CDR1 MRHNA and CDR2 SNTAGT. Trimming pared 0 bases from V and 8 bases from J, leaving 10 bases between. CDR3 region: CASSDSWRGGYTF. The CDR3 DNA sequence: TGTGCCAGCAGTGACTCATGGAGAGGAGGCTACACCTTC.

To note about this clonotype: One end of the junction does not line up with germline, which may come from a read error. The CDR3 spells CASSEYRQASF. Here the CDR3 DNA reads TGTGCCAGCAGTGAATATCGCCAAGCTTCCTTT. V gene TRBV25-1 combines with J gene TRBJ1-1; D remains unclear. This CDR3 contains 11 residues. In germline, CDR1 is MGHDK, CDR2 SYGVNS. Full variable domain (missing parts from reference TRBV25-1 and TRBJ1-1): EADIYQTPRYLVIGTGKKITLECSQTMGHDKMYWYQQDPGMELHLIHYSYGVNSTEKGDLSSESTVSRIRTEHFPLTLESARPSHTSQYLCASSEYRQASFGQGTRLTVV.

The rearrangement links TRBV28 to TRBJ1-2; TRBD1 agrees at 7 bases. The V and J ends lost 7 bases and 5 bases, in that order; junction bases with no gene match: 10. CDR3 length: 14 residues. Germline-derived CDR1 and CDR2 are MDHEN and SYDVKM. CDR3 sequence: CASISGGTAYGYTF. The CDR3 nucleotides read TGTGCCAGCATCTCAGGGGGGACAGCGTATGGCTACACCTTC.

The chain links TRBV2 to TRBJ2-1, with D perhaps matching TRBD2 (5 bases). CDR3 length: 17 residues. Trimming took 8 bases from V and 5 from J, leaving 25 bases between them. The germline CDR1 and CDR2 sequences are SNHLY and FYNNEI. DNA for the CDR3: TGTGCCAGCGATCGGGCTACCACGTCGACTACAAACAATGAGCAGTTCTTC. It codes for CASDRATTSTTNNEQFF.

The chain joins TRBV4-2 to TRBJ2-3, with D uncertain. The CDR3 covers 17 residues. CDR1 is LGHNA, CDR2 YNFKEQ, per germline. The V end was cut by 2 bases, the J end by 0 bases, with 15 bases between. The CDR3: CASSQPQGPASTDTQYF. CDR3 bases: TGTGCCAGCAGCCAACCGCAAGGTCCTGCTAGCACAGATACGCAGTATTTT.

As concerns this clonotype: The limits of the CDR3 on the DNA are not certain, so only TCRdb's listed CDR3 is given. This chain joins TRBV20-1 and TRBJ2-7; the tabulated D call, TRBD2, remains unverified against the DNA. Both ends counted, the CDR3 spans 14 residues. CDR1 is DFQATT and CDR2 is SNEGSKA in the germline V gene (reference sequence). This CDR3 reads CSAVAGGNSYERYF.

The chain carries TRBV9 and TRBJ2-1, with 12 bases aligning to TRBD2. CDR1 and CDR2 from the germline V gene are SGDLS and YYNGEE. The CDR3 contains 15 residues. Unmatched junction bases numbered 8, after V lost 5 bases and J lost 8 bases. CDR3 nucleotide sequence: TGTGCCAGCAGTTCGACTAGCGGGAGTATTTATGAGCAGTTCTTC. Amino acid sequence: CASSSTSGSIYEQFF. Full variable domain (outside the CDR3, taken from reference TRBV9 and TRBJ2-1): DSGVTQTPKHLITATGQRVTLRCSPRSGDLSVYWYQQSLDQGLQFLIQYYNGEERAKGNILERFSAQQFPDLHSELNLSSLELGDSALYFCASSSTSGSIYEQFFGPGTRLTVL.

In regard to this clonotype: A clone one base away is much larger, so this may be a read error. The rearrangement joins TRBV3-1 to TRBJ2-1, with TRBD2 matching 10 bases. V trimming: 1 base; J trimming: 9 bases; junction bases outside the gene matches: 6. CDR1 is LGHDT, CDR2 YNNKEL, per germline (reference sequence). The CDR3 covers 15 residues. The CDR3 DNA sequence: TGTGCCAGCAGCCAAGTTAGCGGGGGGCGGGGTGAGCAGTTCTTC. Translating it yields CASSQVSGGRGEQFF.

Details on this clonotype: Relative to the germline gene, one junction end is altered; a read error may explain this. V and J are TRBV5-6 and TRBJ2-2; either TRBD1 or TRBD2 may fit D (5 bases each). Germline V lookup: CDR1 SGHDT, CDR2 YYEEEE. This CDR3 is 15 amino acids long. The CDR3 loop reads CASSPRATGPGKLFF. The CDR3 DNA sequence: TGTGCCAGCAGTCCCAGGGCGACTGGCCCCGGGAAGCTGTTTTTT.

This sequence joins TRBV2 and TRBJ1-5; possible D gene TRBD1, 5 bases. Germline CDR1 and CDR2: SNHLY and FYNNEI. Trimming shortened V by 6 bases and J by 7 bases, and 13 bases separated the two germline ends. This CDR3 comprises 13 residues. The CDR3 sequence is CASRGTVDQPQHF. CDR3 DNA sequence: TGTGCCAGCAGGGGGACGGTAGACCAGCCCCAGCATTTT.

This clonotype appeared many times. The rearrangement uses TRBV7-6 and TRBJ2-5; tentatively, D is TRBD1 (5 bases). Germline-derived CDR1 and CDR2 are SGHVS and FNYEAQ. The CDR3 loop spans 13 amino acids. Trimming pared 6 bases from V and 5 bases from J, leaving 13 bases between. The CDR3 DNA reads TGTGCCAGCAGTATCAGGGTTGGCGAGACCCAGTACTTC. Its protein product is CASSIRVGETQYF. Full variable domain (rest looked up from reference TRBV7-6 and TRBJ2-5): GAGVSQSPRYKVTKRGQDVALRCDPISGHVSLYWYRQALGQGPEFLTYFNYEAQQDKSGLPNDRFSAERPEGSISTLTIQRTEQRDSAMYRCASSIRVGETQYFGPGTRLLVL.

This clonotype occurred many times. The chain combines TRBV5-5 with TRBJ1-5; 8 positions agree with TRBD1. The CDR3 sequence is 15 residues long. Germline V gene sequence: CDR1 SGHKS, CDR2 YYEKEE (reference sequence). The J segment lost 2 bases and the V segment lost 5 bases, leaving 6 bases of the junction unmatched. The CDR3 bases are TGTGCCAGCAGGCCCGGGACAGGCGGCAATCAGCCCCAGCATTTT. Its protein product is CASRPGTGGNQPQHF.